The entry below gives a single T cell receptor beta chain sequence along with its context. Its antigen remains unknown. The data originate from a study of cytomegalovirus exposure and HLA in healthy donors. On the study more broadly: Earlier findings included over 90 million unique TCR beta sequences obtained from 150 million to 200 million T cells.

Germline V lookup: CDR1 SGDLS, CDR2 YYNGEE. The CDR3 contains 15 residues. V lost 0 bases to trimming and J lost 3 bases, with 13 bases between them. The PCR employed 60 Vbeta primers together with 13 Jbeta primers. TCRdb's table, derived via immunoSEQ multiplex PCR, lists solely in-frame clones and lacks some. The sample has 90,000 to 120,000 clones, roughly 80% seen once. Study-wide points: Common viral pathogens were later found to be apparently linked to several of the most significant clusters. A link between a missense DCLRE1C variant and TCR beta V- and J-gene trimming emerged from a later analysis. Previous analysis showed most TCR beta V segments were productive about 87% or about 30% of the time.

Input material: PBMCs. The rearrangement uses TRBV9 and TRBJ2-7, with D possibly TRBD1 on 6 matching bases. The TCR was taken from a man aged 25 to 40 in good health and CMV-seronegative. The CDR3 reads CASSVALGQIYEQYF. The CDR3 region has the DNA TGTGCCAGCAGCGTAGCCCTCGGACAGATCTACGAGCAGTACTTC.